The 17 T cell receptor beta chains presented below share a single source sample, sequenced in a study of T cell repertoires in cytomegalovirus infection (dated by TCRdb to the late 2010s). The listed sequencing device is Illumina HiSeq 1500. TCRdb's own reprocessing of the public reads used fastp at Q25 and MiXCR and kept productive beta chains. Every distinct CDR3 protein forms one entry, paired with its most common genes and DNA. A total of a few hundred thousand distinct CDR3 sequences appear in this sample, 40% of them only once. About 48% of the sample is in the top ten clones. The label giving this sample's treatment or condition can be read as: in vitro stimulation with specific CMV peptide epitopes to enrich CMV-specific T cells. No cognate antigen is known for these TCRs. The sample in question was cultured PBMCs, obtained from culture after CMV antigen stimulation. The receptor set was obtained from a human donor in good health (CMV status not recorded). Some clones in this sample may be carry-over from other donors' samples.

The chain is built from TRBV7-8 and TRBJ2-1; possibly TRBD1 for D (5 bases). Germline values: CDR1 SGHVS, CDR2 FQNEAQ. CDR3 size: 16 residues. Trimming took off 5 bases at V and 3 bases at J, with 17 bases between the two ends. The CDR3 sequence is CASSPPRRQYYNEQFF. The DNA of the CDR3 is TGTGCCAGCAGCCCACCCCGTAGACAGTACTACAATGAGCAGTTCTTC.

This chain links TRBV5-6 with TRBJ2-1, with 12 bases fitting TRBD2. The J segment lost 8 bases and the V segment lost 0 bases, leaving 9 bases of the junction unmatched. The CDR3 has 17 amino acids. Looked up from germline, CDR1 is SGHDT and CDR2 is YYEEEE. Here the CDR3 DNA reads TGTGCCAGCAGCTTGGCCCCGGGACTAGCGGGCCTCGATGAGCAGTTCTTC. Protein product: CASSLAPGLAGLDEQFF.

This chain joins TRBV7-9 and TRBJ2-1; tentative D call: TRBD1 (5 bases). Germline CDR1 and CDR2: SEHNR and FQNEAQ (reference sequence). The ends were cut back, 1 base at V and 9 bases at J, with 13 bases in the middle. The CDR3 has 14 amino acids. CDR3 coding DNA: TGTGCCAGCAGCTTAGTGGACACCGACAGTGAGCAGTTCTTC. It encodes CASSLVDTDSEQFF.

The chain combines TRBV25-1 with TRBJ1-5; TRBD1 matches 7 bases. Germline values: CDR1 MGHDK, CDR2 SYGVNS. V dropped 11 bases and J dropped 3; count of bases not matched to a gene: 13. The CDR3 extends over 15 amino acids. The CDR3 nucleotides are TGTGCCCGGGGAGGGGGCGGGGGGGACAATCAGCCCCAGCATTTT. Translating gives CARGGGGGDNQPQHF.

This clonotype has a handful of counts. The CDR3 loop reads CASSQETGWAGELFF. The CDR3, as DNA: TGTGCCAGCAGCCAGGAGACAGGGTGGGCCGGGGAGCTGTTTTTT. The J gene is TRBJ2-2, the V gene TRBV7-8; TRBD1 agrees at 7 bases. J was trimmed by 6 bases and V by 5 bases; bases with no gene match: 9. This CDR3 has 15 residues. The germline V gene encodes CDR1 SGHVS and CDR2 FQNEAQ.

Points on this clonotype: The junction differs from germline at one of its ends, possibly a read error. This chain joins TRBV7-2 and TRBJ2-1; TRBD1 matches at 9 bases. The germline V gene has CDR1 SGHTA and CDR2 FQGNSA. The CDR3 consists of 17 residues. The CDR3 sequence: CASSLARTGADNNEQLF. CDR3 bases: TGTGCCAGCAGCTTAGCGAGGACAGGGGCGGATAACAATGAGCAGCTCTTC.

The chain combines TRBV7-2 with TRBJ2-2; 11 bases agree with TRBD2. With 8 bases clipped from V and 7 bases from J, the junction kept 6 bases outside the gene matches. CDR1 SGHTA and CDR2 FQGNSA come from the germline V gene. The CDR3 contains 14 residues. As DNA, the CDR3 is TGTGCCAGCGAGACTAGCGGGACGAACGGGGAGCTGTTTTTT. This gives the protein CASETSGTNGELFF.

This clonotype was picked up one time. The chain is built from TRBV20-1 and TRBJ2-2; 9 bases are a match to TRBD2. The trim removed 0 bases at V and 7 bases at J, leaving 6 bases unmatched. From germline, CDR1 is DFQATT and CDR2 SNEGSKA (reference sequence). The CDR3 is made up of 15 amino acids. CDR3 residues: CSARDGLAGSGELFF. CDR3 coding DNA: TGCAGTGCTAGAGATGGGCTAGCGGGGAGCGGGGAGCTGTTTTTT.

This clonotype has at least ten counts. The V gene is TRBV4-2, the J gene TRBJ2-3, with a tentative D call TRBD2 (5 bases). There are 16 residues in the CDR3. Germline V gene lookup returns CDR1 LGHNA and CDR2 YNFKEQ. V was pared by 3 bases and J by 2 bases, with 15 bases between. CDR3: CASSHQTGFDTDTQYF. DNA for the CDR3: TGTGCCAGCAGCCACCAAACGGGGTTTGACACAGATACGCAGTATTTT.

This rearrangement joins TRBV19 to TRBJ2-2, with no clear D. Per the germline V gene, CDR1 is LNHDA and CDR2 is SQIVND (reference sequence). The CDR3 is 18 residues long. The germline V and J ends were trimmed by 5 bases and 7 bases, with 26 bases remaining between them. CDR3 loop: CASSDWRSADPVFGELFF. The CDR3 DNA reads TGTGCCAGTAGTGACTGGCGATCGGCCGATCCTGTTTTCGGGGAGCTGTTTTTT.

The CDR3, as DNA: TGTGCCACCGCCCTAGGGGAGACCCAGTACTTC. It is translated as CATALGETQYF. The gene calls are TRBV10-3 and TRBJ2-5; D gene unclear. Germline values: CDR1 ENHRY, CDR2 SYGVKD. The CDR3 totals 11 residues. V gave up 10 bases and J gave up 5 bases, with 11 bases separating them.

In DNA, the CDR3 is TGTGCCAGCAGCCTAGACAGGCCCGGGGAGACCCAGTACTTC. Its translation: CASSLDRPGETQYF. The chain combines TRBV7-8 with TRBJ2-5; a possible D gene is TRBD1 (6 bases). Trimming left V 5 bases short and J 5 bases short, with 15 bases between. This CDR3 region has 14 residues. Germline V lookup: CDR1 SGHVS, CDR2 FQNEAQ.

A few counts support this clonotype. This sequence joins TRBV7-9 and TRBJ2-7, with 9 positions matching TRBD1. This CDR3 comprises 15 residues. Unmatched junction bases numbered 6, after V lost 3 bases and J lost 3 bases. Germline V gene lookup returns CDR1 SEHNR and CDR2 FQNEAQ (reference sequence). For the CDR3, the DNA is TGTGCCAGCAGCTTGACCGGGACAGGGCTCTACGAGCAGTACTTC. This gives the protein CASSLTGTGLYEQYF.

Of note for this clonotype: This may arise from a read error, as a much more abundant clone is one base away. The J gene is TRBJ1-3, the V gene TRBV7-4; no firm D call. The V and J ends lost 2 bases and 0 bases respectively, with 2 bases between them. The CDR3 totals 13 residues. Germline V gene sequence: CDR1 SGHVT, CDR2 SQSDAQ. The CDR3 spells CASSLISGNTIYF. In DNA form, the CDR3 reads TGTGCCAGCAGCTTAATCTCTGGAAACACCATATATTTT.

The chain links TRBV20-1 to TRBJ2-5; the match to TRBD2 covers 9 bases. The CDR3 totals 19 residues. The junction had 15 bases not matched to a gene; V was cut back by 0 bases and J by 1 base. Germline loops: CDR1 DFQATT, CDR2 SNEGSKA (reference sequence). CDR3 coding DNA: TGCAGTGCTAGAGATCCGGGCAGTAGGAGCGGGGGGACCCAAGAGACCCAGTACTTC. Protein sequence: CSARDPGSRSGGTQETQYF.

Only a few counts were recorded for this clonotype. The V gene is TRBV7-2, the J gene TRBJ2-5, with 12 bases matching TRBD2. Trimming at V came to 4 bases and at J to 1 base, leaving 4 bases not matched to a gene. Germline CDR1 is SGHTA and CDR2 is FQGNSA. The CDR3 has 16 residues. The CDR3 reads CASSSSGLAGQETQYF. As DNA, the CDR3 is TGTGCCAGCAGCTCGTCGGGACTAGCGGGCCAAGAGACCCAGTACTTC.

The CDR3 loop reads CASSEGGGASGEQFF. In DNA, the CDR3 is TGTGCCAGTAGTGAAGGCGGGGGCGCCTCAGGTGAGCAGTTCTTC. The V call is TRBV19, the J call TRBJ2-1; D may be TRBD2 (7 bases). V lost 5 bases and J lost 9, with 20 bases in between. Germline V gives CDR1 LNHDA, CDR2 SQIVND (reference sequence). CDR3 size: 15 residues.